Listed below are T cell receptor beta chains from one sample, sequenced in a study of cytomegalovirus exposure and HLA in healthy donors. Sequencing used immunoSEQ multiplex PCR; TCRdb keeps in-frame clones, though not all of them. The repertoire holds hundreds of thousands of clones, about 80% seen once, with 2.7% in the top ten. The sequenced sample was PBMCs. These receptors came from an older woman in good health and CMV-seropositive. The CDR3 runs from the conserved cysteine through the conserved F or W. A D gene is named only where the DNA matches it firmly. Some rows have no size entry. The others give once, few or many, or a class for an expanded clone.

abundance | d_gene | j_gene | len | v_gene | CDR3aa | CDR3nt
NA | NA | TRBJ1-1 | 15 | TRBV27 | CASSLKVQLNTEAFF | TGTGCCAGCAGTTTAAAAGTACAGTTGAACACTGAAGCTTTCTTT
NA | NA | TRBJ1-3 | 16 | TRBV11-2 | CASSPSGREGRNTIYF | TGTGCCAGCAGCCCCTCTGGCAGGGAAGGAAGAAACACCATATATTTT
NA | TRBD1 | TRBJ1-1 | 16 | TRBV18 | CASSPLGQGANTEAFF | TGTGCCAGCTCACCCTTGGGACAGGGGGCTAACACTGAAGCTTTCTTT
NA | TRBD2 | TRBJ2-7 | 15 | TRBV7-9 | CASTRLAGEVYEQYF | TGTGCCAGCACCCGGCTAGCGGGGGAAGTCTACGAGCAGTACTTC
NA | NA | TRBJ2-7 | 14 | TRBV5-5 | CASSRTESSYEQYF | TGTGCCAGCAGCAGGACTGAAAGCTCCTACGAGCAGTACTTC
NA | TRBD1 | TRBJ1-1 | 15 | TRBV19 | CASSARQGVNTEAFF | TGTGCCAGTAGTGCGAGACAGGGAGTCAACACTGAAGCTTTCTTT
NA | TRBD1 | TRBJ2-4 | 15 | TRBV29-1 | CSVARDSSSKNIQYF | TGCAGCGTTGCTCGGGACAGCTCCTCCAAAAACATTCAGTACTTC
NA | TRBD1 | TRBJ2-7 | 14 | TRBV28 | CASRPGQGAGGQYF | TGTGCCAGCAGGCCGGGACAGGGGGCAGGGGGGCAGTACTTC
NA | TRBD2 | TRBJ2-7 | 17 | TRBV25-1 | CASRPSGLAGGRYEQYF | TGTGCCAGCAGGCCCTCGGGACTAGCGGGAGGGCGGTACGAGCAGTACTTC
NA | TRBD1 | TRBJ2-7 | 14 | TRBV5-1 | CASSRRQGDNEQYF | TGCGCCAGCAGCAGGAGACAGGGGGACAACGAGCAGTACTTC
NA | NA | TRBJ1-1 | 14 | TRBV6-4 | CASSETTGNTEAFF | TGTGCCAGCAGTGAAACCACAGGGAACACTGAAGCTTTCTTT
NA | TRBD1 | TRBJ1-4 | 15 | TRBV5-1 | CASSFGQGRGEKLFF | TGCGCCAGCAGCTTCGGACAGGGGAGGGGTGAAAAACTGTTTTTT
few | TRBD1 | TRBJ1-2 | 12 | TRBV5-4 | CASSRDSYGYTF | TGTGCCAGCAGCCGGGACAGCTATGGCTACACCTTC
NA | NA | TRBJ1-1 | 17 | TRBV25-1 | CASSELGRGKRSTEAFF | TGTGCCAGCAGTGAATTAGGACGGGGGAAAAGGTCCACTGAAGCTTTCTTT
NA | NA | TRBJ1-1 | 15 | TRBV6-5 | CASRLTGLMNTEAFF | TGTGCCAGCAGACTTACAGGGTTGATGAACACTGAAGCTTTCTTT
NA | NA | TRBJ2-7 | 14 | TRBV9 | CASSVAQYPSEQYF | TGTGCCAGCAGCGTAGCTCAGTATCCCTCCGAGCAGTACTTC
NA | NA | TRBJ2-5 | 13 | TRBV29-1 | CSVEWGLQETQYF | TGCAGCGTTGAATGGGGGCTACAAGAGACCCAGTACTTC